This is a list of T cell receptor beta chains from one sample in a study of beta chain features in type 1 diabetes. TCRdb keeps only in-frame clones here, not all; method: immunoSEQ multiplex PCR. The sample lists about 140,000 clones, about 9.7% occurring once. The material sequenced was central memory CD4+ T cells from blood. The receptors derive from a woman between 40 and 55 years old in good health. The CDR3 runs from the conserved cysteine through the conserved F or W. A D gene is named only where the DNA matches it firmly. Where a row states a size, it is once, few, many or the class of an expanded clone; other rows omit it.

D gene: TRBD1; clone size: many; V gene: TRBV5-4; J gene: TRBJ2-3; CDR3 protein: CASSDRDTDTQYF; CDR3 DNA: TGTGCCAGCAGCGACAGGGACACAGATACGCAGTATTTT
D gene: NA; clone size: NA; V gene: TRBV4-3; J gene: TRBJ1-3; CDR3 protein: CASSQELNSGNTIYF; CDR3 DNA: TGCGCCAGCAGCCAAGAACTTAACTCTGGAAACACCATATATTTT
D gene: TRBD2; clone size: NA; V gene: TRBV19; J gene: TRBJ2-1; CDR3 protein: CASGAASGGHYNEQFF; CDR3 DNA: TGTGCCAGTGGGGCCGCTAGCGGGGGCCATTACAATGAGCAGTTCTTC
D gene: TRBD1; clone size: NA; V gene: TRBV30; J gene: TRBJ2-4; CDR3 protein: CAWSVPQGDLLAKNIQYF; CDR3 DNA: TGTGCCTGGAGTGTACCTCAGGGGGATTTACTAGCCAAAAACATTCAGTACTTC
D gene: TRBD1; clone size: NA; V gene: TRBV18; J gene: TRBJ1-5; CDR3 protein: CASSPEDRPNQPQHF; CDR3 DNA: TGTGCCAGCTCACCGGAGGACAGGCCAAATCAGCCCCAGCATTTT
D gene: TRBD1; clone size: few; V gene: TRBV5-4; J gene: TRBJ1-5; CDR3 protein: CASSLQGQLNQPQHF; CDR3 DNA: TGTGCCAGCAGCTTGCAGGGACAGCTCAATCAGCCCCAGCATTTT
D gene: TRBD1; clone size: NA; V gene: TRBV5-1; J gene: TRBJ2-5; CDR3 protein: CASSLGLLGQGEETQYF; CDR3 DNA: TGCGCCAGCAGCTTGGGACTGTTGGGACAGGGAGAAGAGACCCAGTACTTC
D gene: TRBD1; clone size: NA; V gene: TRBV9; J gene: TRBJ1-6; CDR3 protein: CASSARQGSSPLHF; CDR3 DNA: TGTGCCAGCAGCGCCCGACAGGGGTCTTCACCCCTCCACTTT
D gene: TRBD1; clone size: NA; V gene: TRBV11-2; J gene: TRBJ2-7; CDR3 protein: CASSLVGTGGVEQYF; CDR3 DNA: TGTGCCAGCAGCTTAGTAGGGACAGGGGGAGTAGAGCAGTACTTC
D gene: NA; clone size: few; V gene: TRBV5-1; J gene: TRBJ2-1; CDR3 protein: CASSLNSVPYNEQFF; CDR3 DNA: TGCGCCAGCAGCTTGAATTCAGTTCCTTACAATGAGCAGTTCTTC
D gene: NA; clone size: NA; V gene: TRBV6-6; J gene: TRBJ1-3; CDR3 protein: CASSPTGSSGNTIYF; CDR3 DNA: TGTGCCAGCAGTCCCACAGGGAGCTCTGGAAACACCATATATTTT
D gene: TRBD1; clone size: NA; V gene: TRBV27; J gene: TRBJ1-2; CDR3 protein: CASSSRTGHYGYTF; CDR3 DNA: TGTGCCAGCAGCTCCCGGACAGGGCACTATGGCTACACCTTC
D gene: NA; clone size: NA; V gene: TRBV7-2; J gene: TRBJ1-1; CDR3 protein: CASSLVGGGSAEAFF; CDR3 DNA: TGTGCCAGCAGCTTAGTTGGGGGGGGAAGTGCTGAAGCTTTCTTT
D gene: NA; clone size: NA; V gene: TRBV6-5; J gene: TRBJ2-5; CDR3 protein: CASSYLSLRSGETQYF; CDR3 DNA: TGTGCCAGCAGTTACTTATCCCTCCGCTCGGGAGAGACCCAGTACTTC
D gene: NA; clone size: NA; V gene: TRBV7-2; J gene: TRBJ1-4; CDR3 protein: CASSPPGTRGEKLFF; CDR3 DNA: TGTGCCAGCAGCCCCCCCGGGACGAGGGGGGAAAAACTGTTTTTT
D gene: TRBD1; clone size: NA; V gene: TRBV5-1; J gene: TRBJ2-7; CDR3 protein: CASSLGPQTGGGYEQYF; CDR3 DNA: TGCGCCAGCAGCTTGGGGCCTCAGACAGGGGGAGGCTACGAGCAGTACTTC
D gene: NA; clone size: few; V gene: TRBV5-4; J gene: TRBJ2-1; CDR3 protein: CASSLDRNNEQFF; CDR3 DNA: TGTGCCAGCAGCTTGGACAGAAACAATGAGCAGTTCTTC
D gene: NA; clone size: NA; V gene: TRBV5-1; J gene: TRBJ2-3; CDR3 protein: CASSLSQGPDTQYF; CDR3 DNA: TGCGCCAGCAGCTTAAGCCAGGGCCCAGATACGCAGTATTTT
D gene: TRBD1; clone size: NA; V gene: TRBV5-1; J gene: TRBJ2-7; CDR3 protein: CASSLAPGTGRVGEQYF; CDR3 DNA: TGCGCCAGCAGCTTGGCCCCGGGGACAGGGAGAGTGGGCGAGCAGTACTTC
D gene: NA; clone size: few; V gene: TRBV11-2; J gene: TRBJ2-1; CDR3 protein: CASSSRGTTIDEQFF; CDR3 DNA: TGTGCCAGCAGCTCGAGGGGGACAACGATCGATGAGCAGTTCTTC
D gene: TRBD1; clone size: few; V gene: TRBV23-1; J gene: TRBJ2-7; CDR3 protein: CASSRRAWVPRDRRRPGWFYEQYF; CDR3 DNA: TGCGCCAGCAGTCGTAGGGCATGGGTCCCAAGGGACAGGCGTCGGCCGGGGTGGTTCTACGAGCAGTACTTC
D gene: NA; clone size: NA; V gene: TRBV21-1; J gene: TRBJ2-5; CDR3 protein: CASSPARQETQYF; CDR3 DNA: TGTGCCAGCAGCCCCGCGCGCCAAGAGACCCAGTACTTC
D gene: TRBD2; clone size: NA; V gene: TRBV5-1; J gene: TRBJ2-5; CDR3 protein: CASSLRTSGLAGKETQYF; CDR3 DNA: TGCGCCAGCAGCTTGAGGACGTCGGGACTAGCGGGGAAGGAGACCCAGTACTTC
D gene: NA; clone size: NA; V gene: TRBV7-6; J gene: TRBJ2-3; CDR3 protein: CASSYWGEDTQYF; CDR3 DNA: TGTGCCAGCTCTTACTGGGGAGAGGATACGCAGTATTTT
D gene: NA; clone size: NA; V gene: TRBV6-6; J gene: TRBJ1-1; CDR3 protein: CASSERMPTEAFF; CDR3 DNA: TGTGCCAGCAGTGAGCGGATGCCCACTGAAGCTTTCTTT
D gene: TRBD2; clone size: NA; V gene: TRBV7-2; J gene: TRBJ2-3; CDR3 protein: CASSLVGVLAGYYADTQYF; CDR3 DNA: TGTGCCAGCAGCTTGGTGGGAGTCCTAGCGGGGTATTACGCAGATACGCAGTATTTT
D gene: NA; clone size: few; V gene: TRBV5-1; J gene: TRBJ2-2; CDR3 protein: CASSLVGLASGELFF; CDR3 DNA: TGCGCCAGCAGCTTGGTGGGGCTAGCGTCCGGGGAGCTGTTTTTT
D gene: NA; clone size: few; V gene: TRBV25-1; J gene: TRBJ1-1; CDR3 protein: CASSESIGEAFF; CDR3 DNA: TGTGCCAGCAGTGAATCTATCGGGGAAGCTTTCTTT